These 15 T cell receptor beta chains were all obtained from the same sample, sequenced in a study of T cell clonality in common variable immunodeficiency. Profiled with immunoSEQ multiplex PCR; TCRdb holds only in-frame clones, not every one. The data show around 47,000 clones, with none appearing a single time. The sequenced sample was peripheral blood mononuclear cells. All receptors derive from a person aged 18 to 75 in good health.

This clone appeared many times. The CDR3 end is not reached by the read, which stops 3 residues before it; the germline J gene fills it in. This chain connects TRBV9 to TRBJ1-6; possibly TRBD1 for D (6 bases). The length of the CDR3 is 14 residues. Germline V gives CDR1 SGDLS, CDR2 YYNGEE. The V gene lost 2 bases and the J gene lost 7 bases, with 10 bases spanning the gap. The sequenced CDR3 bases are TGTGCCAGCAGCGTGGGGGGGCTAAATTCACCC. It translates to CASSVGGLNSP. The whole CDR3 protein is CASSVGGLNSPLHF. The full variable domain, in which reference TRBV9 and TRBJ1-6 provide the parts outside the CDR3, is DSGVTQTPKHLITATGQRVTLRCSPRSGDLSVYWYQQSLDQGLQFLIQYYNGEERAKGNILERFSAQQFPDLHSELNLSSLELGDSALYFCASSVGGLNSPLHFGNGTRLTVT.

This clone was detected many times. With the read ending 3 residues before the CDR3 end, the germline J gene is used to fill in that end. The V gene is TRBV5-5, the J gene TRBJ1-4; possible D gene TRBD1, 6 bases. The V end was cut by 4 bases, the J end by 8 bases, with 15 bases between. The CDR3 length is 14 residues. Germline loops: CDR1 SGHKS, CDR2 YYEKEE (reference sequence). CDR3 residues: CASSQNQGLEKLFF. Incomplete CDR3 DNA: TGTGCCAGCAGCCAAAACCAGGGGCTGGAAAAA. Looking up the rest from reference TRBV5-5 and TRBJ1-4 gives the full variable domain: DAGVTQSPTHLIKTRGQQVTLRCSPISGHKSVSWYQQVLGQGPQFIFQYYEKEERGRGNFPDRFSARQFPNYSSELNVNALLLGDSALYLCASSQNQGLEKLFFGSGTQLSVL.

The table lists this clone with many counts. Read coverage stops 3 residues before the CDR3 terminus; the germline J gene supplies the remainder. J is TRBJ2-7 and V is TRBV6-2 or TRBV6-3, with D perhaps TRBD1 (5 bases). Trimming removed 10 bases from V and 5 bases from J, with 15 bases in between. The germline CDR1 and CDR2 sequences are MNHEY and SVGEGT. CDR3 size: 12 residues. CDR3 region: CAIKSGIHEQYF. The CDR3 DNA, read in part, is TGTGCCATAAAATCAGGGATACACGAG.

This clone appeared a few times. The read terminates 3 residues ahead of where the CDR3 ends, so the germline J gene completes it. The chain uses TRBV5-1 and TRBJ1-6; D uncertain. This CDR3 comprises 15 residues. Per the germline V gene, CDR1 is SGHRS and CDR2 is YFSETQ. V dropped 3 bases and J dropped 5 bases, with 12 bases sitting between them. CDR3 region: CASSSWAGDNSPLHF. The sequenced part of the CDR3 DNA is TGCGCCAGCAGCTCTTGGGCAGGAGATAATTCACCC. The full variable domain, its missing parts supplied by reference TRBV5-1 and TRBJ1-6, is KAGVTQTPRYLIKTRGQQVTLSCSPISGHRSVSWYQQTPGQGLQFLFEYFSETQRNKGNFPGRFSGRQFSNSRSEMNVSTLELGDSALYLCASSSWAGDNSPLHFGNGTRLTVT.

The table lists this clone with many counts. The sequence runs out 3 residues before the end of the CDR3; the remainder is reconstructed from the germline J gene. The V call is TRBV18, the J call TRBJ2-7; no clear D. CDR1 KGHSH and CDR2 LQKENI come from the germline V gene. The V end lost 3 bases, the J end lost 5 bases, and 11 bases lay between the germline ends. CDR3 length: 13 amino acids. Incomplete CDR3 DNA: TGTGCCAGCTCACCCTTGGGCAGTCACGAG. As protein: CASSPLGSHE. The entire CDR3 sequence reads CASSPLGSHEQYF.

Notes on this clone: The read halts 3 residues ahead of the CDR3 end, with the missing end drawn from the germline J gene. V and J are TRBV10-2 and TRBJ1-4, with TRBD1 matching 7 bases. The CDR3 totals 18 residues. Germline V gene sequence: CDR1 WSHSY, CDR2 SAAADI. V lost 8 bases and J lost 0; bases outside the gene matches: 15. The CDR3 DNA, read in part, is TGCGCCAGCCGGGAACTCCGGGACAGCCTTGCAACTAATGAAAAA. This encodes CASRELRDSLATNEK. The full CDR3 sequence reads CASRELRDSLATNEKLFF.

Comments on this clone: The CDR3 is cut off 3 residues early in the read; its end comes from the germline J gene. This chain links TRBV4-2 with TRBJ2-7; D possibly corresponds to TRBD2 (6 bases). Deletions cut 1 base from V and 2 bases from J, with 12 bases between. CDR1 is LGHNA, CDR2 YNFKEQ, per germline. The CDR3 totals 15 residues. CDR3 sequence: CASSQVGGTAYEQYF. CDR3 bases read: TGTGCCAGCAGCCAAGTTGGGGGGACCGCCTACGAG.

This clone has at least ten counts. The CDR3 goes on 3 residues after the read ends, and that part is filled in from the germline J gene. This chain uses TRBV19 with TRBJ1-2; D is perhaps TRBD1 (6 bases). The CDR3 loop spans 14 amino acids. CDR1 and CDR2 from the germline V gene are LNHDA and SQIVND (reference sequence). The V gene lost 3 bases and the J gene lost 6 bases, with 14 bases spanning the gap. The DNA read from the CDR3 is TGTGCCAGTAGTATCGGGCCGGGGGGCGATGGC. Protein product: CASSIGPGGDG. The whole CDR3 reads CASSIGPGGDGYTF.

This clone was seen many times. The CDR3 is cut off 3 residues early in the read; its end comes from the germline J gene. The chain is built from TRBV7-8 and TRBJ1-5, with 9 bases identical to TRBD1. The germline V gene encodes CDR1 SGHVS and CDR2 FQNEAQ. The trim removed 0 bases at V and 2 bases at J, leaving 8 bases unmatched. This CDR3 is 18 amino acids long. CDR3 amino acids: CASSLAITGGEGNQPQHF. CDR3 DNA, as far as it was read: TGTGCCAGCAGCTTAGCAATTACAGGGGGCGAGGGCAATCAGCCC. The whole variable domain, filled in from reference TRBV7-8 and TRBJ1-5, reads GAGVSQSPRYKVAKRGQDVALRCDPISGHVSLFWYQQALGQGPEFLTYFQNEAQLDKSGLPSDRFFAERPEGSVSTLKIQRTQQEDSAVYLCASSLAITGGEGNQPQHFGDGTRLSIL.

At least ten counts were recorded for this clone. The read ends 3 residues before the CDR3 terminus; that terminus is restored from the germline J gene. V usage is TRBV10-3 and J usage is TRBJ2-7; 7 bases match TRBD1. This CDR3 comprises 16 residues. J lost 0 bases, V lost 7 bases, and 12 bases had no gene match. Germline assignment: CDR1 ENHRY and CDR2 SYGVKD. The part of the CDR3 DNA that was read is TGTGCCATCACCATAACAAGGACAGGAAGCTCCTACGAG. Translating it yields CAITITRTGSSYE. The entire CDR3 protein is CAITITRTGSSYEQYF.

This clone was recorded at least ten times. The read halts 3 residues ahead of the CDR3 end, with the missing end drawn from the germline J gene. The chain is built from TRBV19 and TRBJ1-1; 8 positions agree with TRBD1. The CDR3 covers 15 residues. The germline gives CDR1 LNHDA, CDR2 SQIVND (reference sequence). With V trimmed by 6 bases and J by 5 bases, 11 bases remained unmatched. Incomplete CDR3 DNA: TGTGCCAGTAGAATAATTGCAGGGGGCCGGACTGAA. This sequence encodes CASRIIAGGRTE. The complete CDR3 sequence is CASRIIAGGRTEAFF.

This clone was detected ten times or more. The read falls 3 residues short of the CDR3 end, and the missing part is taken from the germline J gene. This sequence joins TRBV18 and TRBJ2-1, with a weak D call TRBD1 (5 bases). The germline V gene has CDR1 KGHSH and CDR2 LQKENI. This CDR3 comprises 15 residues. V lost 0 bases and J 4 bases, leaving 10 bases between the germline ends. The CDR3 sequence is CASSPPQTAYNEQFF. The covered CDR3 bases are TGTGCCAGCTCACCACCCCAGACAGCTTACAATGAG.

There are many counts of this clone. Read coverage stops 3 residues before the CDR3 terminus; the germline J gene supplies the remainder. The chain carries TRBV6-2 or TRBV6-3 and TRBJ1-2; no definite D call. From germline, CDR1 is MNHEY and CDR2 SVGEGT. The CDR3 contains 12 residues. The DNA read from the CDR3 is TGTGCCAGCAGTTACTCGCCTAGGGGC. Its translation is CASSYSPRG. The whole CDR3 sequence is CASSYSPRGYTF.

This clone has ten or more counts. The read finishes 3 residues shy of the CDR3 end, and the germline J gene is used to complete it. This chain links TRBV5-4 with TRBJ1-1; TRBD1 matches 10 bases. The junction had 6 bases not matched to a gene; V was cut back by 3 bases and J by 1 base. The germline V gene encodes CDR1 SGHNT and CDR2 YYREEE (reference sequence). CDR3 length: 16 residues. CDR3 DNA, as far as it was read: TGTGCCAGCAGCTACGACGGGACAGGGGCGAACACTGAA. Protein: CASSYDGTGANTE. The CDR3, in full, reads CASSYDGTGANTEAFF.

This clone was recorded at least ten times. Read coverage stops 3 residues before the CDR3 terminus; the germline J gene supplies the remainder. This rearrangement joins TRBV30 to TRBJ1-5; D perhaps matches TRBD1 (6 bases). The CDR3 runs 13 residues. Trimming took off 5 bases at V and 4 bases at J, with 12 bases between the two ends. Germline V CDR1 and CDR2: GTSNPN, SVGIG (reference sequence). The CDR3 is CAWGRTENQPQHF. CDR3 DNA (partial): TGTGCCTGGGGTAGGACAGAGAATCAGCCC.